The 18 T cell receptor beta chains given below trace back to one sample, sequenced in a study of cytomegalovirus exposure and HLA in healthy donors. 13 Jbeta primers and 60 Vbeta primers were used for the PCR. The table came from immunoSEQ multiplex PCR; TCRdb's copy has only in-frame clones and leaves some out. The table records approximately 120,000 clones, about 74% of them present only once. The specimen sequenced was PBMCs. The receptor set was obtained from a woman aged 45-65 years in good health and CMV-seropositive.

This chain joins TRBV28 and TRBJ2-6; possible D gene TRBD1, 6 bases. CDR1 and CDR2 (germline): MDHEN, SYDVKM. This CDR3 contains 15 residues. The V end was cut by 4 bases, the J end by 2 bases, with 9 bases between. CDR3 DNA: TGTGCCAGCAGTTCCGGACAGACTGGGGCCAACGTCCTGACTTTC. It specifies CASSSGQTGANVLTF. The full variable domain, with the rest looked up from reference TRBV28 and TRBJ2-6, is DVKVTQSSRYLVKRTGEKVFLECVQDMDHENMFWYRQDPGLGLRLIYFSYDVKMKEKGDIPEGYSVSREKKERFSLILESASTNQTSMYLCASSSGQTGANVLTFGAGSRLTVL.

V gene TRBV19 combines with J gene TRBJ1-3, with a tentative D call TRBD1 (5 bases). Trimming removed 7 bases from V and 1 base from J, with 11 bases in between. CDR1 is LNHDA, CDR2 SQIVND, per germline (reference sequence). The CDR3 runs 14 residues. CDR3 residues: CASTGGESGNTIYF. CDR3 in DNA: TGTGCCAGTACCGGGGGGGAATCTGGAAACACCATATATTTT.

The rearrangement joins TRBV28 to TRBJ1-3; D not certain. Trimming took off 5 bases at V and 0 bases at J, with 17 bases between the two ends. Germline CDR1 is MDHEN and CDR2 is SYDVKM. The CDR3 extends over 17 amino acids. The CDR3 is CASSMGTLLLSGNTIYF. DNA for the CDR3: TGTGCCAGCAGTATGGGCACACTCCTGCTCTCTGGAAACACCATATATTTT. Drawing the rest from reference TRBV28 and TRBJ1-3, the complete variable domain is DVKVTQSSRYLVKRTGEKVFLECVQDMDHENMFWYRQDPGLGLRLIYFSYDVKMKEKGDIPEGYSVSREKKERFSLILESASTNQTSMYLCASSMGTLLLSGNTIYFGEGSWLTVV.

This chain connects TRBV27 to TRBJ2-3, with 9 positions matching TRBD1. J lost 5 bases, V lost 5 bases, and 11 bases had no gene match. CDR1 MNHEY and CDR2 SMNVEV come from the germline V gene (reference sequence). There are 16 residues in the CDR3. DNA of the CDR3: TGTGCCAGCAGTCATTGGGACAGGGCCAGGAGAGATACGCAGTATTTT. This encodes CASSHWDRARRDTQYF.

The chain has TRBV27 and TRBJ2-7; 7 bases are shared with TRBD2. There are 12 residues in the CDR3. Trimming at V came to 3 bases and at J to 7 bases, leaving 3 bases not matched to a gene. The V gene's germline CDR1 is MNHEY and CDR2 SMNVEV (reference sequence). The CDR3 region is CASSFLGGEQYF. The CDR3 DNA reads TGTGCCAGCAGTTTTTTGGGGGGGGAGCAGTACTTC.

This clone turned up a few times. The chain joins TRBV5-1 to TRBJ1-2; TRBD1 matches 9 bases. V trimming: 4 bases; J trimming: 4 bases; junction bases outside the gene matches: 5. CDR1 SGHRS and CDR2 YFSETQ come from the germline V gene. The length of the CDR3 is 14 residues. CDR3 sequence: CASSVQTGGYGYTF. CDR3 DNA: TGCGCCAGCAGCGTCCAGACAGGGGGCTATGGCTACACCTTC.

The V and J genes are TRBV6-5 and TRBJ1-1, with 8 bases identical to TRBD1. The CDR3 totals 14 residues. Germline CDR1 MNHEY, CDR2 SVGAGI. The J segment lost 5 bases and the V segment lost 3 bases, leaving 5 bases of the junction unmatched. This chain's CDR3 is CASSYQGARTEAFF. CDR3 in DNA: TGTGCCAGCAGTTATCAGGGGGCGAGGACTGAAGCTTTCTTT.

The CDR3 loop is CASSLPGGLLHF. As DNA, the CDR3 is TGTGCCAGCAGCTTACCCGGCGGGCTCCTCCACTTT. The genes are TRBV7-2 and TRBJ1-6; D uncertain. V dropped 2 bases and J dropped 15 bases, with 11 bases sitting between them. The germline V gene has CDR1 SGHTA and CDR2 FQGNSA. CDR3 length equals 12 residues.

This chain connects TRBV30 to TRBJ2-5; 10 positions match TRBD2. CDR1 is GTSNPN, CDR2 SVGIG, per germline (reference sequence). The CDR3 is 14 residues long. V lost 1 base and J lost 4; bases outside the gene matches: 3. The CDR3 here is CAWSALAGGETQYF. The CDR3 DNA reads as TGTGCCTGGAGTGCCTTAGCGGGGGGAGAGACCCAGTACTTC.

About this clone itself: This specimen includes other DNA sequences encoding the same CDR3. The chain has TRBV5-1 and TRBJ1-2, with 7 bases lining up with TRBD1. Trimming took 2 bases from V and 7 from J; bases not matched to a gene: 5. Germline CDR1 is SGHRS and CDR2 is YFSETQ. The CDR3 loop spans 13 amino acids. CDR3 residues: CASSFGQGGGYTF. The CDR3 region has the DNA TGCGCCAGCAGCTTCGGGCAGGGGGGTGGCTACACCTTC.

The chain employs TRBV18 and TRBJ1-2, with 11 bases aligning to TRBD1. From germline, CDR1 is KGHSH and CDR2 LQKENI. This CDR3 comprises 13 residues. The J segment lost 8 bases and the V segment lost 3 bases, leaving 2 bases of the junction unmatched. CDR3 amino acids: CASSPDRGRGYTF. In DNA, the CDR3 is TGTGCCAGCTCACCGGACAGGGGGCGCGGCTACACCTTC. The variable domain in full, with the rest retrieved from reference TRBV18 and TRBJ1-2, is NAGVMQNPRHLVRRRGQEARLRCSPMKGHSHVYWYRQLPEEGLKFMVYLQKENIIDESGMPKERFSAEFPKEGPSILRIQQVVRGDSAAYFCASSPDRGRGYTFGSGTRLTVV.

V gene TRBV5-4 combines with J gene TRBJ2-3, with TRBD2 matching over 11 bases. Trimming took 0 bases from V and 2 from J; bases not matched to a gene: 5. From germline, CDR1 is SGHNT and CDR2 YYREEE (reference sequence). This CDR3 contains 17 residues. This chain's CDR3 is CASSLGRGLAATDTQYF. The CDR3, as DNA: TGTGCCAGCAGCTTGGGTCGGGGACTAGCGGCCACAGATACGCAGTATTTT.

This clone was counted once. The chain uses TRBV5-6 and TRBJ2-2, with 11 bases aligning to TRBD2. This CDR3 is 18 amino acids long. Per the germline V gene, CDR1 is SGHDT and CDR2 is YYEEEE. The J segment lost 4 bases and the V segment lost 3 bases, leaving 11 bases of the junction unmatched. The DNA for the CDR3 is TGTGCCAGCAGCTATGGGACGGTTGGACTAGCGGGCACCGGGGAGCTGTTTTTT. Translated: CASSYGTVGLAGTGELFF.

The chain's CDR3 is CASSLGTAGNTIYF. The CDR3 DNA follows: TGTGCCAGCAGCTTGGGGACAGCCGGAAACACCATATATTTT. The chain links TRBV5-4 to TRBJ1-3; a weak D match, TRBD1 (6 bases). The CDR3 consists of 14 residues. The V and J ends lost 0 bases and 4 bases respectively, with 8 bases between them. CDR1 and CDR2 from the germline V gene are SGHNT and YYREEE (reference sequence).

This chain links TRBV5-1 with TRBJ2-5; a possible D gene is TRBD2 (6 bases). CDR3 size: 13 residues. Trimming shortened V by 6 bases and J by 5 bases, and 14 bases separated the two germline ends. The germline V gene encodes CDR1 SGHRS and CDR2 YFSETQ. In DNA, the CDR3 is TGCGCCAGCACGCGTCCGGGGGAGGAGACCCAGTACTTC. Amino acid sequence: CASTRPGEETQYF.

The chain employs TRBV6-4 and TRBJ2-1; 11 positions match TRBD2. The V and J ends lost 6 bases and 3 bases, in that order; junction bases with no gene match: 4. In germline, CDR1 is MRHNA, CDR2 SNTAGT. The CDR3 totals 15 residues. CDR3 residues: CASSQTSGDYNEQFF. CDR3 DNA: TGTGCCAGCAGCCAGACTAGCGGGGACTACAATGAGCAGTTCTTC.

The rearrangement joins TRBV2 to TRBJ1-2; D possibly corresponds to TRBD1 (5 bases). CDR3 length: 14 amino acids. CDR1 is SNHLY and CDR2 is FYNNEI in the germline V gene. V was pared by 0 bases and J by 4 bases, with 9 bases between. The CDR3 coding sequence is TGTGCCAGCAGTGAAGCCGGGGGGGGCTATGGCTACACCTTC. Protein: CASSEAGGGYGYTF.

This clone has a single count. The chain has TRBV5-5 and TRBJ1-2, with D possibly TRBD1 on 6 matching bases. Germline V CDR1 and CDR2: SGHKS, YYEKEE (reference sequence). The CDR3 contains 15 residues. The V and J ends lost 2 bases and 5 bases respectively, with 16 bases between them. CDR3 loop: CASSFTSGQTYGYTF. In DNA form, the CDR3 reads TGTGCCAGCAGCTTCACGTCGGGACAAACATATGGCTACACCTTC.